Below are 12 T cell receptor beta chains sequenced from a single sample in a study of blood T cell repertoires in COVID-19. Sequenced by immunoSEQ multiplex PCR; TCRdb stores in-frame clones only, minus some. Here the sample spans tens of thousands of clones, around nine tenths being singletons. The sequenced sample was peripheral blood. The source of these receptors is a human donor in a cohort sampled during active COVID-19.

The rearrangement uses TRBV11-3 and TRBJ1-1, with 7 bases identical to TRBD1. This CDR3 has 17 residues. Germline-derived CDR1 and CDR2 are SGHNT and YENEEA. V trimming: 3 bases; J trimming: 1 base; junction bases outside the gene matches: 11. The chain's CDR3 is CASSFNPPRQGNTEAFF. The CDR3 region has the DNA TGTGCCAGCAGCTTCAACCCCCCTCGACAGGGGAACACTGAAGCTTTCTTT.

The sample holds one count of this clone. The rearrangement links TRBV30 to TRBJ2-1, with D possibly TRBD2 on 6 matching bases. The CDR3 runs 15 residues. Looked up from germline, CDR1 is GTSNPN and CDR2 is SVGIG (reference sequence). V dropped 2 bases and J dropped 7 bases, with 18 bases sitting between them. The CDR3 nucleotides are TGTGCCTGGAGTCCCCCGCCGGGGAGGAGGAATGAGCAGTTCTTC. Its protein is CAWSPPPGRRNEQFF.

The CDR3 protein is CASSLSLGTVYEQYF. CDR3 nucleotide sequence: TGTGCCAGCAGCTTGTCATTAGGGACAGTTTACGAGCAGTACTTC. The rearrangement links TRBV5-5 to TRBJ2-7, with TRBD1 matching 7 bases. Germline V CDR1 and CDR2: SGHKS, YYEKEE (reference sequence). V lost 1 base and J lost 4; bases outside the gene matches: 8. CDR3 size: 15 residues.

V usage is TRBV11-3 and J usage is TRBJ2-7; D not certain. The CDR3 totals 15 residues. V gave up 5 bases and J gave up 3 bases, with 17 bases separating them. The V gene's germline CDR1 is SGHNT and CDR2 YENEEA. This CDR3 reads CASSPARHQLYEQYF. DNA of the CDR3: TGTGCCAGCAGCCCCGCCCGACATCAACTCTACGAGCAGTACTTC.

V usage is TRBV30 and J usage is TRBJ1-2; 10 positions agree with TRBD1. This CDR3 spans 14 amino acids. The trim removed 2 bases at V and 4 bases at J, leaving 4 bases unmatched. CDR1 is GTSNPN and CDR2 is SVGIG in the germline V gene (reference sequence). CDR3 bases: TGTGCCTGGAGTAGACAGGGGGCGAGCTATGGCTACACCTTC. It encodes CAWSRQGASYGYTF. The whole variable domain, remainder taken from reference TRBV30 and TRBJ1-2, is SQTIHQWPATLVQPVGSPLSLECTVEGTSNPNLYWYRQAAGRGLQLLFYSVGIGQISSEVPQNLSASRPQDRQFILSSKKLLLSDSGFYLCAWSRQGASYGYTFGSGTRLTVV.

This clone was detected only once. The rearrangement uses TRBV7-2 and TRBJ2-7; 7 bases are shared with TRBD2. The CDR3 covers 13 residues. With V trimmed by 1 base and J by 9 bases, 6 bases remained unmatched. CDR1 and CDR2 (germline): SGHTA, FQGNSA. The DNA for the CDR3 is TGTGCCAGCAGCTTAGTCACCCCGGGGGGGCAGTACTTC. This encodes CASSLVTPGGQYF.

The chain combines TRBV11-3 with TRBJ1-1, with D uncertain. This CDR3 is built from 13 residues. Looked up from germline, CDR1 is SGHNT and CDR2 is YENEEA. Trimming took 5 bases from V and 0 from J, leaving 7 bases between them. DNA of the CDR3: TGTGCCAGCAGCAGACACCTGAACACTGAAGCTTTCTTT. It specifies CASSRHLNTEAFF.

This sequence joins TRBV18 and TRBJ2-3; 11 nucleotides line up with TRBD2. This CDR3 comprises 16 residues. CDR1 is KGHSH and CDR2 is LQKENI in the germline V gene. The V gene end was trimmed by 5 bases and the J gene end by 4 bases; junction bases not matched to a gene: 8. CDR3 region: CASSSTSGVVPDTQYF. Here the CDR3 DNA reads TGTGCCAGCTCATCGACTAGCGGGGTTGTCCCAGATACGCAGTATTTT.

This clone has only a few counts. The genes are TRBV5-1 and TRBJ2-3, with D maybe TRBD1 (6 bases). The germline V and J ends were trimmed by 2 bases and 2 bases, with 18 bases remaining between them. Germline lookup yields CDR1 SGHRS and CDR2 YFSETQ. The CDR3 runs to 17 residues. The DNA for the CDR3 is TGCGCCAGCAGCTTACCCCGGTCAGGGGTGATCACAGATACGCAGTATTTT. Its protein product is CASSLPRSGVITDTQYF.

The J gene is TRBJ1-1, the V gene TRBV7-9; tentative D call: TRBD1 (6 bases). Germline CDR1 is SEHNR and CDR2 is FQNEAQ (reference sequence). This CDR3 spans 14 amino acids. The V and J ends lost 5 bases and 5 bases respectively, with 15 bases between them. DNA of the CDR3: TGTGCCAGCAGCATACAACAGGGTTTTACTGAAGCTTTCTTT. Translated, it gives CASSIQQGFTEAFF.

The chain carries TRBV14 and TRBJ2-3, with 9 positions matching TRBD2. CDR3 length: 15 residues. V gave up 4 bases and J gave up 1 base; unmatched junction bases: 3. CDR1 is SGHDN, CDR2 FVKESK, per germline. The CDR3 reads CASSPGLARTDTQYF. DNA of the CDR3: TGTGCCAGCAGCCCGGGACTAGCTCGCACAGATACGCAGTATTTT.

The rearrangement uses TRBV11-2 and TRBJ1-2, with 7 bases matching TRBD1. This CDR3 is 14 amino acids long. V lost 1 base and J lost 6; bases outside the gene matches: 5. CDR1 is SGHAT, CDR2 FQNNGV, per germline. CDR3 DNA sequence: TGTGCCAGCAGCTTAGGAGGGACAGAAGATGGCTACACCTTC. This encodes CASSLGGTEDGYTF.